The rows below give T cell receptor beta chains drawn from one sample of a study of blood T cells in healthy people across ages. One entry per CDR3 protein, called by TCRdb with MiXCR from the 5' RACE reads. Seen here are more than 1,400,000 distinct CDR3 sequences, 35% to 45% observed once, and the top ten hold 7% to 9.5%. The sequencing sample was made of blood. All receptors come from a woman between 18 and 29 years old in good health. The CDR3 runs from the conserved cysteine through the conserved F or W. A D gene is named only where the DNA matches it firmly. The size entry is marked missing in some rows and otherwise reads once, few, many or a size class.

TRBV4-2,NA,TRBJ1-2,TRBD1,16,CASSQDGGQGLYGYTF,TGTGCCAGCAGCCAAGATGGAGGACAGGGACTCTATGGCTACACCTTC
TRBV20-1,NA,TRBJ2-5,TRBD2,16,CSAQHPTSGSGNEQYF,TGCAGTGCTCAACACCCTACTAGCGGGAGTGGTAATGAGCAGTACTTC
TRBV20-1,few,TRBJ2-1,TRBD2,16,CSARDRGGRAFNEQFF,TGCAGTGCTAGAGATCGGGGCGGGAGAGCCTTCAATGAGCAGTTCTTC
TRBV4-1,NA,TRBJ2-2,NA,17,CASSWFRGPSNTGELFF,TGCGCCAGCAGCTGGTTTCGGGGGCCTTCGAACACCGGGGAGCTGTTTTTT
TRBV3-1,once,TRBJ1-2,NA,14,CASSQEGSSRGYTF,TGTGCCAGCAGCCAAGAGGGTTCGTCGCGCGGCTACACCTTC
TRBV9,many,TRBJ2-3,TRBD2,18,CASSVKPGLVIGTDTQYF,TGTGCCAGCAGCGTAAAGCCGGGACTAGTCATCGGCACAGATACGCAGTATTTT
TRBV10-3,few,TRBJ1-2,NA,11,CAISDRGGYTF,TGTGCCATCAGTGACAGGGGCGGCTACACCTTC
TRBV6-6,few,TRBJ2-1,TRBD2,15,CASRFTSGVYNEQFF,TGTGCCAGCAGATTCACTAGCGGGGTCTACAATGAGCAGTTCTTC
TRBV7-6,NA,TRBJ2-1,TRBD1,17,CASSLVVGDRGIDEQFF,TGTGCCAGCAGCTTAGTAGTGGGGGACAGGGGCATCGATGAGCAGTTCTTC
TRBV6-1,NA,TRBJ1-2,NA,12,CASSENFYGYTF,TGTGCCAGCAGTGAAAATTTCTATGGCTACACCTTC
TRBV4-1,few,TRBJ2-4,TRBD2,18,CASSQVSGRASGKNIQYF,TGCGCCAGCAGCCAAGTTAGCGGGAGGGCCTCCGGCAAAAACATTCAGTACTTC
TRBV20-1,NA,TRBJ2-7,NA,14,CSAAGSLAPYEQYF,TGCAGTGCGGCCGGGAGCCTAGCTCCCTACGAGCAGTACTTC
TRBV11-2,NA,TRBJ2-1,NA,15,CASSLDRLYHNEQFF,TGTGCCAGCAGCTTAGATCGGCTCTACCACAATGAGCAGTTCTTC
TRBV6-1,few,TRBJ2-7,NA,11,CASSVNYEQYF,TGTGCCAGCAGTGTAAACTACGAGCAGTACTTC
TRBV5-1,NA,TRBJ2-1,NA,14,CATAGTWRYNEQFF,TGCGCCACCGCCGGGACATGGAGATACAATGAGCAGTTCTTC
TRBV5-1,many,TRBJ2-6,NA,16,CASSGRAISGANVLTF,TGCGCCAGCAGCGGCAGGGCCATCTCTGGGGCCAACGTCCTGACTTTC
TRBV27,NA,TRBJ1-3,NA,16,CASSLRSPYSGNTIYF,TGTGCCAGCAGTTTACGATCCCCTTACTCTGGAAACACCATATATTTT
TRBV29-1,NA,TRBJ2-7,TRBD1,13,CSVGQGRPYEQYF,TGCAGCGTGGGACAGGGACGGCCCTACGAACAGTACTTC
TRBV27,few,TRBJ1-5,TRBD1,15,CASSPTGGLGQPQHF,TGTGCCAGCAGTCCGACAGGGGGCCTTGGTCAGCCCCAGCATTTT
TRBV2,once,TRBJ2-1,NA,15,CASNLAESSYNEQFF,TGTGCCAGCAACTTGGCGGAGAGCTCCTACAATGAGCAGTTCTTC
TRBV20-1,NA,TRBJ1-2,NA,12,CSARDRVCGYTF,TGCAGTGCTAGAGATAGGGTTTGTGGCTACACCTTC
TRBV12-3/TRBV12-4,NA,TRBJ2-3,NA,13,CASNRGVGDTQYF,TGTGCCAGCAATAGGGGGGTTGGGGATACGCAGTATTTT
TRBV27,NA,TRBJ2-3,NA,15,CASTPIGDTTDTQYF,TGTGCCAGCACCCCTATCGGGGACACCACAGATACGCAGTATTTT
TRBV4-1,few,TRBJ1-1,NA,15,CASSQAVDPNTEAFF,TGCGCCAGCAGCCAAGCAGTCGACCCGAACACTGAAGCTTTCTTT
TRBV12-3/TRBV12-4,NA,TRBJ2-3,TRBD2,17,CASTRVLIAGGVDTQYF,TGTGCCAGCACCCGCGTCTTAATAGCGGGAGGAGTGGATACGCAGTATTTT
TRBV9,few,TRBJ2-1,NA,14,CASSVGGGENEQFF,TGTGCCAGCAGCGTAGGGGGGGGCGAGAATGAGCAGTTCTTC
TRBV28,NA,TRBJ1-6,NA,16,CASSFTTRGYNSPLHF,TGTGCCAGCAGTTTTACTACTAGGGGGTATAATTCACCCCTCCACTTT
TRBV20-1,NA,TRBJ2-3,TRBD1,15,CSARGDRASTDTQYF,TGCAGTGCTAGGGGGGACAGAGCTAGCACAGATACGCAGTATTTT
TRBV21-1,NA,TRBJ2-7,NA,22,CASSKLLAGGQYPTQRINEQYF,TGTGCCAGCAGCAAATTATTAGCGGGCGGCCAATACCCAACCCAGCGTATTAATGAGCAGTACTTC
TRBV5-1,NA,TRBJ1-2,TRBD1,14,CASSIGQGQGGYTF,TGCGCCAGCAGCATCGGACAGGGGCAGGGAGGCTACACCTTC
TRBV7-9,NA,TRBJ2-7,TRBD2,18,CASSLKPGLAPAAYEQYF,TGTGCCAGCAGCTTAAAGCCGGGACTAGCCCCGGCAGCTTACGAGCAGTACTTC
TRBV20-1,few,TRBJ2-7,TRBD2,15,CSASPSGASSYEQYF,TGCAGTGCCTCCCCTAGCGGGGCAAGCTCCTACGAGCAGTACTTC
TRBV7-9,NA,TRBJ1-1,NA,14,CASFPSRVNTEAFF,TGTGCCAGCTTCCCGAGTCGGGTGAACACTGAAGCTTTCTTT
TRBV27,NA,TRBJ1-5,NA,15,CASSLGSIHNQPQHF,TGTGCCAGCAGTTTAGGAAGTATTCACAATCAGCCCCAGCATTTT
TRBV27,few,TRBJ2-3,TRBD2,12,CASSPLAGTQYF,TGTGCCAGCAGTCCATTAGCGGGCACGCAGTATTTT
TRBV4-1,NA,TRBJ2-1,NA,14,CASSQGILRETQFF,TGCGCCAGCAGCCAGGGGATCCTTCGGGAGACCCAGTTCTTC
TRBV2,NA,TRBJ1-2,NA,12,CASNQGYTGYTF,TGTGCCAGCAACCAGGGGTATACTGGCTACACCTTC
TRBV10-3,NA,TRBJ2-3,NA,16,CAISDLATASTDTQYF,TGTGCCATCAGTGACCTCGCGACAGCTAGCACAGATACGCAGTATTTT
TRBV24-1,few,TRBJ2-3,NA,14,CATSGGPAEDTQYF,TGTGCCACCAGTGGGGGACCGGCGGAAGATACGCAGTATTTT
TRBV4-1,few,TRBJ1-5,TRBD1,19,CASSQASGTGTTSNQPQHF,TGCGCCAGCAGCCAGGCCTCCGGGACAGGCACGACTAGCAATCAGCCCCAGCATTTT
TRBV7-2,few,TRBJ2-2,NA,16,CASSLQAGANTGELFF,TGTGCCAGCAGCTTACAGGCCGGGGCGAACACCGGGGAGCTGTTTTTT
TRBV12-3/TRBV12-4,NA,TRBJ2-7,NA,17,CASSLRVSGIGGYEQYF,TGTGCCAGCAGTTTAAGGGTTTCTGGGATAGGGGGCTACGAGCAGTACTTC
TRBV21-1,NA,TRBJ2-7,NA,18,CASSKPFPGQAIAYEQYF,TGTGCCAGCAGCAAACCCTTCCCGGGACAGGCCATCGCCTACGAGCAGTACTTC
TRBV20-1,few,TRBJ2-5,TRBD1,14,CSASSGQLGETQYF,TGCAGTGCTAGCTCGGGACAGCTCGGCGAGACCCAGTACTTC
TRBV10-2,NA,TRBJ2-7,NA,12,CASSSSGPEQYF,TGCGCCAGCAGTAGCAGCGGCCCTGAGCAGTACTTC